These 5 T cell receptor beta chains originate from one sample sequenced in a study of T-cell memory formation after mild COVID-19. MiXCR, run by TCRdb on the 5' RACE reads, gives a single entry per CDR3 protein. The sample gives 180,000 or so distinct CDR3 sequences, roughly 11% of which show up once; 3.5% to 4% is in the top ten. The material sequenced was PBMCs or a T cell subset sorted from them (not recorded which). All receptors derive from a young man who had mild COVID-19 (a few samples of this study predate the infection). Cell type and time point are not known.

This chain joins TRBV7-9 and TRBJ1-5; TRBD1 might be the D (6 bases). V was cut by 11 bases and J by 4 bases, with 15 bases left in between. The germline gives CDR1 SEHNR, CDR2 FQNEAQ (reference sequence). This CDR3 has 13 amino acids. CDR3 in DNA: TGTGCCGTACCCGGGGACAATAATCAGCCCCAGCATTTT. Translated: CAVPGDNNQPQHF.

This clonotype occurred a few times. The chain carries TRBV4-2 and TRBJ2-2; the match to TRBD2 covers 13 bases. The V gene end was trimmed by 4 bases and the J gene end by 5 bases; junction bases not matched to a gene: 13. Germline-derived CDR1 and CDR2 are LGHNA and YNFKEQ. The CDR3 length is 19 residues. In nucleotides, the CDR3 is TGTGCCAGCAGCCCACAACCCACTAGCGGGGGGGATGGAACCGGGGAGCTGTTTTTT. Its protein product is CASSPQPTSGGDGTGELFF.

There are many counts of this clonotype. The V gene is TRBV10-1, the J gene TRBJ1-1, with 10 bases fitting TRBD1. V shed 3 bases and J 7 bases; nucleotides not matched to a gene: 14. This CDR3 comprises 17 residues. Germline V CDR1 and CDR2: WNHNN, SYGVQD (reference sequence). The CDR3 sequence: CASSETFGRDRGIEAFF. The DNA of the CDR3 is TGCGCCAGCAGTGAAACTTTCGGCCGGGACAGGGGAATTGAAGCTTTCTTT.

This clonotype occurred once. V and J are TRBV6-6 and TRBJ2-1; D is possibly TRBD2 (7 bases). Germline V gene sequence: CDR1 MNHNY, CDR2 SVGAGI (reference sequence). The ends were cut back, 1 base at V and 8 bases at J, with 21 bases in the middle. CDR3 size: 17 residues. CDR3 residues: CASSYYRARGVPDEQFF. The CDR3 DNA is TGTGCCAGCAGTTACTACAGGGCCCGGGGGGTCCCCGATGAGCAGTTCTTC.

This clonotype showed up just a few times. V usage is TRBV6-5 and J usage is TRBJ2-5; D call uncertain. The CDR3 totals 17 residues. In germline, CDR1 is MNHEY, CDR2 SVGAGI. Between the trimmed V and J ends, which lost 0 bases and 5 bases, there was a span of 19 bases. The CDR3 region is CASSYSLLVGLGETQYF. DNA for the CDR3: TGTGCCAGCAGTTACTCCTTGCTAGTCGGATTAGGGGAGACCCAGTACTTC.